This T cell receptor (beta chain) appears in the sequencing data of a study of regulatory and conventional T cells in RAG deficiency. The CDR3 runs to 15 residues. Germline V gives CDR1 SGHRS, CDR2 YFSETQ. J lost 0 bases, V lost 4 bases, and 3 bases had no gene match. Sequenced by immunoSEQ multiplex PCR; TCRdb stores in-frame clones only, minus some. The sample consists of some 6,100 clones, roughly 90% of them appearing once. This TCR was sampled from a human donor with RAG deficiency presenting as severe combined immunodeficiency. The specimen sequenced was CD8+ T cells sorted from blood. The J gene is TRBJ2-1, the V gene TRBV5-1, with 8 nucleotides matching TRBD2. CDR3 in amino acids: CASSTGTSSYNEQFF. The CDR3 DNA reads TGCGCCAGCAGCACAGGGACTAGCTCCTACAATGAGCAGTTCTTC. The entire variable domain, with the rest obtained from reference TRBV5-1 and TRBJ2-1, is as follows: KAGVTQTPRYLIKTRGQQVTLSCSPISGHRSVSWYQQTPGQGLQFLFEYFSETQRNKGNFPGRFSGRQFSNSRSEMNVSTLELGDSALYLCASSTGTSSYNEQFFGPGTRLTVL.